The 9 T cell receptor beta chains in this list originate from one sample, sequenced in a study of T cell changes during pregnancy in multiple sclerosis. The repertoire was sequenced with immunoSEQ multiplex PCR; TCRdb's copy has only in-frame clones and lacks some. Of some 50,000 clones listed, 90% to 95% are singletons. The sample was peripheral blood, taken after pregnancy. These receptors were obtained from a female donor with multiple sclerosis, enrolled in a pregnancy study.

The chain recombines TRBV9 with TRBJ1-4, with a weak D call TRBD1 (6 bases). The length of the CDR3 is 16 residues. Looked up from germline, CDR1 is SGDLS and CDR2 is YYNGEE. Trimming cost V 0 bases and J 4 bases, with 13 bases left between them. CDR3 DNA: TGTGCCAGCAGCGTAGGAGGGGGTTCTAGTAATGAAAAACTGTTTTTT. This translates into CASSVGGGSSNEKLFF. Full variable domain (rest looked up from reference TRBV9 and TRBJ1-4): DSGVTQTPKHLITATGQRVTLRCSPRSGDLSVYWYQQSLDQGLQFLIQYYNGEERAKGNILERFSAQQFPDLHSELNLSSLELGDSALYFCASSVGGGSSNEKLFFGSGTQLSVL.

V is TRBV7-2 and J is TRBJ2-5; 11 bases fit TRBD1. With V trimmed by 5 bases and J by 1 base, 6 bases remained unmatched. The CDR3 spans 16 residues. Looked up from germline, CDR1 is SGHTA and CDR2 is FQGNSA. The CDR3 DNA reads TGTGCCAGCAGCGAAGGGACAGGGGGTTTCCAAGAGACCCAGTACTTC. Translation gives CASSEGTGGFQETQYF.

The chain's CDR3 is CASSLVPGALTDTQYF. The CDR3 nucleotides are TGTGCCAGCAGCTTAGTCCCAGGGGCCCTCACAGATACGCAGTATTTT. This chain connects TRBV11-3 to TRBJ2-3, with a possible D match to TRBD1 (6 bases). Germline CDR1 reads SGHNT; CDR2 reads YENEEA. Trimming shortened V by 1 base and J by 2 bases, and 13 bases separated the two germline ends. CDR3 length: 16 amino acids.

As for this clone: Compared with germline, one end of the junction differs, possibly owing to a read error. The chain recombines TRBV5-6 with TRBJ2-7; TRBD2 matches at 8 bases. This CDR3 region has 14 residues. The germline V gene has CDR1 SGHDT and CDR2 YYEEEE. The CDR3 loop is CASSPRAQRGSGDF. The CDR3 region has the DNA TGTGCCAGCAGCCCCAGGGCCCAGCGGGGGTCCGGGGACTTC.

The chain combines TRBV28 with TRBJ1-5; D might be TRBD1 (6 bases). Trimming took 6 bases from V and 11 from J, leaving 17 bases between them. The CDR3 spans 13 residues. In germline, CDR1 is MDHEN, CDR2 SYDVKM. The DNA of the CDR3 is TGTGCCAGCAGGTGGGGGGGCCAAGGGACCCAGCATTTT. It codes for CASRWGGQGTQHF.

This chain links TRBV18 with TRBJ2-1; TRBD1 is a possible D gene (6 bases). With 8 bases removed from V and 6 bases from J, the gap between germline ends came to 17 bases. The CDR3 sequence is 14 residues long. The V gene's germline CDR1 is KGHSH and CDR2 LQKENI. CDR3 protein: CASASSRGVNEQFF. The CDR3 DNA follows: TGTGCCAGCGCCTCTTCCAGGGGAGTCAATGAGCAGTTCTTC.

The chain uses TRBV9 and TRBJ1-1; D is possibly TRBD1 (5 bases). The V gene's germline CDR1 is SGDLS and CDR2 YYNGEE. Trimming removed 3 bases from V and 10 bases from J, with 13 bases in between. The CDR3 totals 12 residues. CDR3 DNA: TGTGCCAGCAGCGAGGTGGGGGGAAGAGCTTTCTTT. Amino acid sequence: CASSEVGGRAFF.

The chain couples TRBV7-9 to TRBJ2-3; 7 bases are a match to TRBD2. Per the germline V gene, CDR1 is SEHNR and CDR2 is FQNEAQ (reference sequence). CDR3 length: 15 residues. The V gene end was trimmed by 3 bases and the J gene end by 0 bases; junction bases not matched to a gene: 3. The CDR3 sequence is CASSLGGTSTDTQYF. In nucleotides, the CDR3 is TGTGCCAGCAGCTTGGGGGGGACTAGCACAGATACGCAGTATTTT.

The rearrangement uses TRBV5-1 and TRBJ2-7; 9 nucleotides line up with TRBD1. Trimming removed 0 bases from V and 5 bases from J; junction bases left unmatched: 3. This CDR3 comprises 14 residues. Germline-derived CDR1 and CDR2 are SGHRS and YFSETQ. DNA of the CDR3: TGCGCCAGCAGCTTGGGGACAGGGGACCACGAGCAGTACTTC. Its protein is CASSLGTGDHEQYF.